The entry below gives a single TCR beta chain sequence along with its context. Other nucleotide sequences from this sample produce the same CDR3. The CDR3 length is 14 residues. Germline-derived CDR1 and CDR2 are SNHLY and FYNNEI. V was clipped by 6 bases and J by 0 bases, with 11 bases between them. These data are taken from a study of blood T cell repertoires in COVID-19. Overall study: PBMCs, B-cell-depleted T cells, or T cells provided the cDNA or gDNA that made up the material.

Authors' data handling: Amplification of reference gene primers was used by the study to estimate nucleated cell counts. Clones were read by immunoSEQ multiplex PCR, and TCRdb kept only the in-frame ones, dropping some. From that table come the V and J calls and clone size; the DNA was used to work out D and trimming. Of around 220,000 clones in the sample, about 83% were seen once. The age range of participants was 18 to 89 years, with residence in roughly 25 US areas. The sequencing sample was made of PBMCs or T cells enriched from blood (not recorded which). This chain joins TRBV2 and TRBJ1-1; possibly TRBD1 for D (6 bases). This sequence was found in a middle-aged woman who had recovered from COVID-19. CDR3 amino acids: CASSGQIMNTEAFF. The DNA of the CDR3 is TGTGCCAGCAGCGGACAGATTATGAACACTGAAGCTTTCTTT.